Below, one T cell receptor (beta chain) is given with its context. Its antigen is undetermined. The CDR3 totals 16 residues. In germline, CDR1 is MNHNS, CDR2 SASEGT. With 6 bases clipped from V and 0 bases from J, the junction kept 7 bases outside the gene matches. The data derive from a study of blood T cells in healthy people across ages. Notes on the study in general: Comparison with aged donors showed that long-lived donors had more naive CD4+ cells and higher diversity.

Donors were healthy Caucasian individuals from Russia aged roughly 6 to 90. Around 10 milliliters was the volume of peripheral blood drawn from each donor. A second about 6 to 11 cycle PCR used barcoded and J-beta primers. One entry per CDR3 protein, called by TCRdb with MiXCR from the 5' RACE reads. The data contain about 1.6 million distinct CDR3 sequences, about 35% of them singletons. Sequences were obtained from blood. J is TRBJ2-7 and V is TRBV6-1, with 11 nucleotides matching TRBD2. The sequence came from a young woman in good health. CDR3 sequence: CASSRQLAGASYEQYF. Written as DNA, the CDR3 is TGTGCCAGCAGCCGTCAACTAGCGGGGGCCTCCTACGAGCAGTACTTC.